These 22 T cell receptor beta chains were all obtained from the same sample, sequenced in a study of cytomegalovirus exposure and HLA in healthy donors. 60 Vbeta and 13 Jbeta primers were used in PCR. TCRdb's copy holds only in-frame clones and misses some; the assay was immunoSEQ multiplex PCR. Among approximately 100,000 clones listed, approximately 89% were seen once. Sequences were obtained from PBMCs. These receptors were taken from a man in his thirties or forties in good health and CMV-seropositive.

The V gene is TRBV29-1, the J gene TRBJ2-1; 10 bases align to TRBD1. J was trimmed by 14 bases and V by 7 bases; bases with no gene match: 11. The germline V gene encodes CDR1 SQVTM and CDR2 ANQGSEA. The CDR3 loop spans 12 amino acids. CDR3 sequence: CSARGTGDVKFF. CDR3 sequence (DNA): TGCAGCGCCCGCGGGACAGGGGACGTCAAGTTCTTC.

This CDR3 reads CASSPYKLSSGANVLTF. As DNA, the CDR3 is TGTGCCAGCAGCCCGTATAAACTAAGCTCTGGGGCCAACGTCCTGACTTTC. The rearrangement joins TRBV7-9 to TRBJ2-6; D remains unclear. From germline, CDR1 is SEHNR and CDR2 FQNEAQ (reference sequence). This CDR3 region has 17 residues. Trimming took off 5 bases at V and 0 bases at J, with 14 bases between the two ends.

The chain has TRBV27 and TRBJ2-5, with a possible D match to TRBD2 (6 bases). The CDR3 has 15 amino acids. V was cut by 6 bases and J by 3 bases, with 17 bases left in between. The germline CDR1 and CDR2 sequences are MNHEY and SMNVEV (reference sequence). The CDR3 here is CASRLLGGIEETQYF. CDR3 coding DNA: TGTGCCAGCAGACTCCTGGGAGGAATAGAAGAGACCCAGTACTTC.

J is TRBJ1-1 and V is TRBV18; TRBD1 is a possible D gene (6 bases). CDR1 and CDR2 (germline): KGHSH, LQKENI. CDR3 length: 15 amino acids. V was trimmed by 2 bases and J by 1 base, leaving 11 bases between them. The CDR3 sequence: CASSPYQGSNTEAFF. The CDR3 bases are TGTGCCAGCTCACCATATCAGGGGTCGAACACTGAAGCTTTCTTT.

The V gene is TRBV6-1, the J gene TRBJ1-5; D remains ambiguous. V was clipped by 2 bases and J by 4 bases, with 12 bases between them. The CDR3 has 15 amino acids. In germline, CDR1 is MNHNS, CDR2 SASEGT. The CDR3 DNA reads as TGTGCCAGCAGTGAAAGCGGATTCCCAAATCAGCCCCAGCATTTT. Translation: CASSESGFPNQPQHF.

The V gene is TRBV28, the J gene TRBJ2-7; TRBD1 is a possible D gene (6 bases). Germline V lookup: CDR1 MDHEN, CDR2 SYDVKM. V was clipped by 3 bases and J by 3 bases, with 12 bases between them. This CDR3 region has 14 residues. The DNA for the CDR3 is TGTGCCAGCAGTTTTTCCAGGGGCGGCTACGAGCAGTACTTC. Translation gives CASSFSRGGYEQYF.

This chain links TRBV19 with TRBJ2-7; the D is unclear. Trimming took 3 bases from V and 2 from J, leaving 8 bases between them. The CDR3 spans 13 residues. Germline V lookup: CDR1 LNHDA, CDR2 SQIVND (reference sequence). CDR3 nucleotides: TGTGCCAGTAGTATGCAGGTAACCTACGAGCAGTACTTC. It encodes CASSMQVTYEQYF.

The chain joins TRBV28 to TRBJ2-7; TRBD1 matches at 8 bases. The germline V gene has CDR1 MDHEN and CDR2 SYDVKM. The CDR3 spans 18 residues. Trimming at V came to 3 bases and at J to 3 bases, leaving 16 bases not matched to a gene. The CDR3 DNA reads TGTGCCAGCAGTTTGCCTAACGCCAGGGGGCCTTATAGCTACGAGCAGTACTTC. It translates to CASSLPNARGPYSYEQYF.

V and J are TRBV5-6 and TRBJ2-3; 7 nucleotides match TRBD1. Trimming cost V 4 bases and J 0 bases; bases outside gene matches: 5. There are 15 residues in the CDR3. Looked up from germline, CDR1 is SGHDT and CDR2 is YYEEEE. The CDR3 coding sequence is TGTGCCAGCAGCCTGGGACAGATGAGCACAGATACGCAGTATTTT. Its protein product is CASSLGQMSTDTQYF.

J is TRBJ1-2 and V is TRBV5-1, with D unclear. The CDR3 covers 13 residues. CDR1 SGHRS and CDR2 YFSETQ come from the germline V gene. Trimming shortened V by 0 bases and J by 7 bases, and 10 bases separated the two germline ends. The CDR3 protein is CASSLGVQSGYTF. The CDR3 bases are TGCGCCAGCAGCTTGGGCGTACAGAGTGGCTACACCTTC.

The genes are TRBV28 and TRBJ1-5; 10 nucleotides align to TRBD1. CDR1 MDHEN and CDR2 SYDVKM come from the germline V gene. V lost 6 bases and J lost 3; bases outside the gene matches: 5. This CDR3 has 15 amino acids. In DNA, the CDR3 is TGTGCCAGCAGCTGGACAGGGGGAGTCAATCAGCCCCAGCATTTT. It yields the protein CASSWTGGVNQPQHF.

The rearrangement links TRBV6-1 to TRBJ1-2; 8 nucleotides line up with TRBD1. The CDR3 extends over 15 amino acids. CDR1 and CDR2 from the germline V gene are MNHNS and SASEGT. V was pared by 3 bases and J by 6 bases, with 9 bases of the junction left unmatched. The CDR3 reads CASSDPGTGGHGYTF. The CDR3 DNA follows: TGTGCCAGCAGTGACCCCGGGACAGGAGGACATGGCTACACCTTC.

The chain is built from TRBV29-1 and TRBJ2-7; TRBD2 is a possible D gene (6 bases). The V gene lost 7 bases and the J gene lost 0 bases, with 13 bases spanning the gap. The CDR3 extends over 13 amino acids. Germline V gene lookup returns CDR1 SQVTM and CDR2 ANQGSEA. The CDR3 loop is CSARGTSSYEQYF. The CDR3 nucleotides are TGCAGCGCCAGAGGGACTTCCTCCTACGAGCAGTACTTC.

This chain joins TRBV5-1 and TRBJ2-3; 10 nucleotides match TRBD2. The CDR3 is made up of 16 amino acids. Looked up from germline, CDR1 is SGHRS and CDR2 is YFSETQ. The junction had 4 bases not matched to a gene; V was cut back by 3 bases and J by 0 bases. CDR3: CASSYIAGGSTDTQYF. CDR3 DNA sequence: TGCGCCAGCAGCTACATAGCGGGAGGAAGCACAGATACGCAGTATTTT.

This chain links TRBV5-3 with TRBJ2-7; 8 positions match TRBD2. TRBV5-3 is recorded as an ORF, its role being uncertain. This CDR3 region has 14 residues. The CDR3 here is CAQVRGGHTYEQYF. CDR3 DNA sequence: TGTGCTCAAGTACGGGGGGGACACACCTACGAGCAGTACTTC.

The CDR3 coding sequence is TGTGCCAGCAGCCGAGTGGGACTAGCGGGAGACGTTCAGCAGTACTTC. Amino acids: CASSRVGLAGDVQQYF. This chain uses TRBV4-2 with TRBJ2-7; 14 nucleotides match TRBD2. The junction had 10 bases not matched to a gene; V was cut back by 4 bases and J by 8 bases. The CDR3 length is 16 residues. The V gene's germline CDR1 is LGHNA and CDR2 YNFKEQ.

This clone has a single count. This sequence joins TRBV11-2 and TRBJ1-1, with a possible D match to TRBD1 (5 bases). The CDR3 totals 14 residues. V dropped 1 base and J dropped 3 bases, with 9 bases sitting between them. Germline V gene sequence: CDR1 SGHAT, CDR2 FQNNGV. The CDR3 DNA is TGTGCCAGCAGCTTAGTCTCCAGGGACACTGAAGCTTTCTTT. It specifies CASSLVSRDTEAFF.

The chain combines TRBV5-1 with TRBJ2-2; the match to TRBD2 covers 9 bases. Germline V gene lookup returns CDR1 SGHRS and CDR2 YFSETQ. CDR3 length: 16 amino acids. V lost 0 bases, J lost 3 bases, and 3 bases stayed unmatched. The CDR3 DNA reads as TGCGCCAGCAGCTTGGGCGGGAGGGCCGACACCGGGGAGCTGTTTTTT. Its protein product is CASSLGGRADTGELFF.

This chain uses TRBV5-1 with TRBJ2-7; TRBD1 agrees at 9 bases. Germline-derived CDR1 and CDR2 are SGHRS and YFSETQ. The CDR3 is 14 residues long. With 8 bases clipped from V and 3 bases from J, the junction kept 9 bases outside the gene matches. The CDR3 coding sequence is TGCGCCAGTAGGACAGGGGCCGCTTTCTACGAGCAGTACTTC. As protein: CASRTGAAFYEQYF.

The chain joins TRBV9 to TRBJ1-2; a weak D match, TRBD1 (5 bases). The CDR3 runs 16 residues. The germline gives CDR1 SGDLS, CDR2 YYNGEE. With 4 bases removed from V and 4 bases from J, the gap between germline ends came to 20 bases. The CDR3 spells CASSPEGVAGFYGYTF. The CDR3 bases are TGTGCCAGCAGCCCGGAGGGTGTCGCAGGGTTCTATGGCTACACCTTC.

The chain joins TRBV5-1 to TRBJ2-2, with D possibly TRBD1 on 6 matching bases. The V gene's germline CDR1 is SGHRS and CDR2 YFSETQ. The CDR3 loop spans 16 amino acids. Trimming stripped 2 bases from V and 8 bases from J, with 19 bases between. The CDR3 DNA follows: TGCGCCAGCAGCTTTAGGGCCCAGGGGCAATCGGGGGAGCTGTTTTTT. Translation: CASSFRAQGQSGELFF.

This clone was counted a single time. V and J are TRBV5-1 and TRBJ2-3, with TRBD2 matching 7 bases. Germline CDR1 is SGHRS and CDR2 is YFSETQ. This CDR3 comprises 16 residues. V was clipped by 0 bases and J by 1 base; unmatched bases: 5. CDR3 region: CASSLAALAGTDTQYF. CDR3 bases: TGCGCCAGCAGCTTGGCCGCGCTAGCGGGCACAGATACGCAGTATTTT.